These 11 T cell receptor beta chains came from one sample sequenced in a study of blood T cells in healthy people across ages. Together with a sample-barcoded 5' primer, a J-beta primer mix was included in a second PCR lasting about 6 to 12 cycles. TCRdb re-called the 5' RACE reads with MiXCR, one entry per CDR3 protein. Of 850,000 to 1,300,000 distinct CDR3 sequences listed, 40% to 45% are singletons. Sequencing input: blood. The receptors originated from an older woman in good health.

The CDR3 loop is CATSRLAGAHPDTQYF. Written as DNA, the CDR3 is TGTGCCACCAGCAGACTAGCGGGAGCCCATCCAGATACGCAGTATTTT. This rearrangement joins TRBV15 to TRBJ2-3; 10 bases align to TRBD2. This CDR3 spans 16 amino acids. J gave up 4 bases and V 2 bases, and 6 bases lay outside the gene matches. Per the germline V gene, CDR1 is LNHNV and CDR2 is YYDKDF (reference sequence).

This clonotype has just a few counts. The chain joins TRBV27 to TRBJ2-7; D remains ambiguous. CDR1 and CDR2 from the germline V gene are MNHEY and SMNVEV (reference sequence). Trimming shortened V by 6 bases and J by 7 bases, and 13 bases separated the two germline ends. The CDR3 is 12 amino acids. The CDR3 DNA is TGTGCCAGCAGCCGCGACACTCTGGAGCAGTACTTC. Translated: CASSRDTLEQYF.

The rearrangement joins TRBV29-1 to TRBJ1-2; a weak D match, TRBD1 (5 bases). The CDR3 has 12 residues. Trimming cost V 7 bases and J 7 bases, with 16 bases left between them. Germline V gene lookup returns CDR1 SQVTM and CDR2 ANQGSEA. The CDR3 coding sequence is TGCAGCGCCCGCGGGACGGAGAGTGGCTACACCTTC. Its translation is CSARGTESGYTF.

Points on this clonotype: One end of the junction varies from germline; a read error may be responsible. This chain uses TRBV7-9 with TRBJ1-2, with TRBD1 matching 8 bases. Germline assignment: CDR1 SEHNR and CDR2 FQNEAQ (reference sequence). CDR3 length: 16 amino acids. CDR3 loop: CVSSLARSGGNYGYTF. CDR3 in DNA: TGTGTCAGCAGCTTAGCTCGTTCAGGGGGCAACTATGGCTACACCTTC.

This clonotype was picked up a small number of times. This chain uses TRBV5-6 with TRBJ2-5, with 9 bases matching TRBD2. The CDR3 has 16 amino acids. The germline CDR1 and CDR2 sequences are SGHDT and YYEEEE. The V segment lost 4 bases and the J segment 3 bases; nucleotides outside the gene matches: 10. This chain's CDR3 is CASSIGPTSGKETQYF. The CDR3 DNA reads TGTGCCAGCAGCATTGGTCCGACTAGCGGTAAAGAGACCCAGTACTTC.

The chain carries TRBV29-1 and TRBJ2-4; 11 bases fit TRBD1. TRBJ2-7 matches the DNA end more closely, so the J call is doubtful. In germline, CDR1 is SQVTM, CDR2 ANQGSEA. The CDR3 runs 12 residues. CDR3 nucleotides: TGCAGCGTGGGGACAGGGGGAGGCGAGCAGTACTTC. Translation: CSVGTGGGEQYF.

This chain joins TRBV12-3 or TRBV12-4 and TRBJ2-3; 10 bases match TRBD2. J gave up 4 bases and V 6 bases, and 7 bases lay outside the gene matches. The CDR3 consists of 15 residues. The CDR3 spells CASSLSGRHADTQYF. The DNA for the CDR3 is TGTGCCAGCAGCCTTAGCGGGAGGCACGCAGATACGCAGTATTTT.

The chain uses TRBV9 and TRBJ2-3, with 9 bases fitting TRBD2. Germline trimming cut 4 bases from V and 0 bases from J; bases unmatched to any gene: 3. Germline V gives CDR1 SGDLS, CDR2 YYNGEE. The CDR3 is 15 amino acids. The CDR3, as DNA: TGTGCCAGCAGCCGCGGGGGGGTTAGCACAGATACGCAGTATTTT. The encoded protein is CASSRGGVSTDTQYF.

This clonotype has a handful of counts. The DNA for the CDR3 is TGTGCCAGCAGCGCTGGGACGGCTAGCACAGATACGCAGTATTTT. Translation gives CASSAGTASTDTQYF. The V gene is TRBV2, the J gene TRBJ2-3; D may correspond to TRBD1 or TRBD2 (5 bases each). This CDR3 is built from 15 residues. Between the trimmed V and J ends, which lost 6 bases and 0 bases, there was a span of 13 bases. Germline V lookup: CDR1 SNHLY, CDR2 FYNNEI. Combining the CDR3 with reference TRBV2 and TRBJ2-3 gives the whole variable domain EPEVTQTPSHQVTQMGQEVILRCVPISNHLYFYWYRQILGQKVEFLVSFYNNEISEKSEIFDDQFSVERPDGSNFTLKIRSTKLEDSAMYFCASSAGTASTDTQYFGPGTRLTVL.

The V gene is TRBV29-1, the J gene TRBJ1-5; D is perhaps TRBD1 (5 bases). CDR1 SQVTM and CDR2 ANQGSEA come from the germline V gene. Trimming shortened V by 3 bases and J by 2 bases, and 8 bases separated the two germline ends. The CDR3 length is 13 residues. The CDR3 spells CSVDRAGNQPQHF. CDR3 sequence (DNA): TGCAGCGTTGACAGGGCTGGCAATCAGCCCCAGCATTTT.

Points on this clonotype: A much larger clone differs by one base, so this may be a read error. In DNA form, the CDR3 reads TGTACCAGCAGTCCGGACAGGGTCTCCCTCATTCAGTACTTC. This encodes CTSSPDRVSLIQYF. V is TRBV6-1 and J is TRBJ2-5; the match to TRBD1 covers 8 bases. The J call is uncertain, as TRBJ2-4 better fits the DNA end. Germline CDR1 reads MNHNS; CDR2 reads SASEGT. This CDR3 spans 14 amino acids.